Shown below are 31 T cell receptor beta chains from a single sample sequenced in a study of regulatory T cells in long-lasting Graves disease. CDR3-region Arm-PCR and iRepertoire HTBI primers produced the TCR beta libraries. Each CDR3 protein is one row after TCRdb ran MiXCR on the multiplex PCR reads. This sample has hundreds of thousands of distinct CDR3 sequences, with over 15% found just once. This sample's time point: newly diagnosed GD, antithyroid drugs for less than 3 months. RNA from PBMCs was the source of the TCR library. The data were also submitted as part of a second study, on T cells in Graves' hyperthyroidism and ophthalmopathy.

The material sequenced was peripheral blood mononuclear cells (PBMCs), taken at new diagnosis, from a patient treated with antithyroid drugs. The source is a man aged 40-49 years with Graves disease.

This clonotype was detected many times. The chain combines TRBV28 with TRBJ2-3, with 11 nucleotides matching TRBD1. The V and J ends lost 11 bases and 5 bases, in that order; junction bases with no gene match: 6. The CDR3 runs to 13 residues. Germline V gene data show CDR1 as MDHEN and CDR2 as SYDVKM. CDR3 sequence (DNA): TGTGCCTGCGGACAGGGGGCTGGAGATACGCAGTATTTT. Translated: CACGQGAGDTQYF. Supplemented by reference TRBV28 and TRBJ2-3, the full variable domain reads DVKVTQSSRYLVKRTGEKVFLECVQDMDHENMFWYRQDPGLGLRLIYFSYDVKMKEKGDIPEGYSVSREKKERFSLILESASTNQTSMYLCACGQGAGDTQYFGPGTRLTVL.

Many counts were recorded for this clonotype. The genes are TRBV12-3 or TRBV12-4 and TRBJ2-7; D is unclear. The germline V and J ends were trimmed by 3 bases and 3 bases, with 9 bases remaining between them. This CDR3 has 13 residues. CDR3 region: CASSFSSGYEQYF. The CDR3 DNA sequence: TGTGCCAGCAGTTTCTCCTCGGGCTACGAGCAGTACTTC.

V gene TRBV5-4 combines with J gene TRBJ1-1, with unresolved D. The CDR3 extends over 15 amino acids. Germline CDR1 reads SGHNT; CDR2 reads YYREEE (reference sequence). V lost 0 bases and J 0 bases, leaving 9 bases between the germline ends. The CDR3 spells CASSLEGRVNTEAFF. Written as DNA, the CDR3 is TGTGCCAGCAGCTTGGAGGGCCGGGTGAACACTGAAGCTTTCTTT.

For this clonotype: A much larger clonotype is one base distant, so this may be a read error. The chain links TRBV18 to TRBJ2-3, with TRBD1 as a possible D gene (5 bases). CDR3 length: 16 amino acids. The V gene's germline CDR1 is KGHSH and CDR2 LQKENI. CDR3 nucleotides: TGTGCCAGCCCACCACGGAACAGGCCAGACACAGATACGCAGTATTTT. This translates into CASPPRNRPDTDTQYF.

In its sample, this clonotype was seen many times. CDR3 sequence reads: CASSAGDEQYF. The CDR3 DNA reads TGCGCCAGCAGCGCCGGGGACGAGCAGTACTTC. The chain recombines TRBV5-1 with TRBJ2-7; D is possibly TRBD2 (5 bases). Trimming left V 4 bases short and J 5 bases short, with 7 bases between. The CDR3 has 11 residues. Germline V gene lookup returns CDR1 SGHRS and CDR2 YFSETQ.

This clonotype has just one count. The rearrangement links TRBV18 to TRBJ2-7; the D gene could be TRBD1 or TRBD2 (5 bases each). From germline, CDR1 is KGHSH and CDR2 LQKENI. V lost 4 bases and J lost 3, with 28 bases in between. CDR3 length equals 19 residues. CDR3 in DNA: TGTGCCAGCTCACGATATACAATTGGCCCCCGGGACCGCGGCTACGAGCAGTACTTC. It specifies CASSRYTIGPRDRGYEQYF.

At least ten counts were recorded for this clonotype. This rearrangement joins TRBV3-1 to TRBJ2-7; 10 positions agree with TRBD2. Germline-derived CDR1 and CDR2 are LGHDT and YNNKEL (reference sequence). After removal of 4 bases from V and 3 bases from J, the junction contained 6 bases not matched to a gene. CDR3 length: 15 residues. CDR3 sequence (DNA): TGTGCCAGCAGCCCTAGGACTAGCGGAAGCTACGAGCAGTACTTC. The encoded protein is CASSPRTSGSYEQYF.

Only one count was recorded for this clonotype. Just one base apart from a much larger clone, this may be a read error. The chain links TRBV11-1 to TRBJ2-7, with TRBD1 identical over 9 bases. Germline V CDR1 and CDR2: SGHAT, FQDESV (reference sequence). CDR3 length: 14 amino acids. The CDR3 DNA sequence: TGTGCCAGAAGCTTCTCGGGACAGGGACTCGAGCAGTACTTC. Protein: CARSFSGQGLEQYF.

This clonotype showed up just once. The chain has TRBV25-1 and TRBJ2-1, with 10 bases fitting TRBD2. CDR3 length: 15 amino acids. The J segment lost 4 bases and the V segment lost 7 bases, leaving 7 bases of the junction unmatched. Germline values: CDR1 MGHDK, CDR2 SYGVNS. The CDR3 DNA is TGTGCCAGCAATATAGCGGGGGGCCTTTACAATGAGCAGTTCTTC. Its translation: CASNIAGGLYNEQFF.

Comment on this clonotype: A far larger clone is one base from this, pointing to a likely read error. The CDR3 protein is CASNLAGQVYEQYF. CDR3 coding DNA: TGTGCCAGCAATTTAGCGGGACAGGTCTACGAGCAGTACTTC. The chain couples TRBV28 to TRBJ2-1, with D possibly being TRBD1 or TRBD2 (8 bases each). The DNA matches TRBJ2-7 better at its end, which makes the J call doubtful. Per the germline V gene, CDR1 is MDHEN and CDR2 is SYDVKM. This CDR3 comprises 14 residues.

This clonotype appeared many times. The V gene is TRBV7-3, the J gene TRBJ2-4, with D tentatively TRBD1 or TRBD2 (5 bases each). Deletions cut 2 bases from V and 8 bases from J, with 16 bases between. The germline V gene has CDR1 SGHTA and CDR2 FQGTGA. The CDR3 consists of 15 residues. The CDR3 loop is CASSLRGGREYIQYF. CDR3 bases: TGTGCCAGCAGCTTACGTGGCGGCAGGGAGTACATTCAGTACTTC. Together with reference TRBV7-3 and TRBJ2-4, the CDR3 gives the full variable domain: GAGVSQTPSNKVTEKGKYVELRCDPISGHTALYWYRQSLGQGPEFLIYFQGTGAADDSGLPNDRFFAVRPEGSVSTLKIQRTERGDSAVYLCASSLRGGREYIQYFGAGTRLSVL.

This clonotype was observed a few times. This chain links TRBV5-1 with TRBJ1-2; 8 bases agree with TRBD1. After removal of 4 bases from V and 6 bases from J, the junction contained 5 bases not matched to a gene. The V gene's germline CDR1 is SGHRS and CDR2 YFSETQ. The CDR3 is 13 residues long. The CDR3, as DNA: TGCGCCAGCAGCCGGGACAGGCTTGATGGCTACACCTTC. Protein sequence: CASSRDRLDGYTF.

The chain recombines TRBV15 with TRBJ2-1; D is unclear. The germline V gene has CDR1 LNHNV and CDR2 YYDKDF (reference sequence). V lost 2 bases and J lost 4, with 3 bases in between. The CDR3 has 12 residues. In DNA form, the CDR3 reads TGTGCCACCAGCAGATCTTACAATGAGCAGTTCTTC. Amino acids: CATSRSYNEQFF.

The table lists this clonotype with a few counts. The chain uses TRBV11-2 and TRBJ2-2; either TRBD1 or TRBD2 may fit D (7 bases each). The germline V gene has CDR1 SGHAT and CDR2 FQNNGV. V gave up 6 bases and J gave up 2 bases, with 13 bases separating them. The CDR3 covers 15 residues. The CDR3, as DNA: TGTGCCAGCAGTTTCAGGGGGGGTAACACCGGGGAGCTGTTTTTT. Translation gives CASSFRGGNTGELFF.

This clonotype was detected ten times or more. An end of the junction differs from the germline gene, which may be a read error. This chain uses TRBV5-1 with TRBJ2-7; D unresolved. There are 12 residues in the CDR3. The germline CDR1 and CDR2 sequences are SGHRS and YFSETQ. The CDR3 reads CASSQSSYEQYF. In nucleotides, the CDR3 is TGTGCCAGCAGTCAATCCTCCTACGAGCAGTACTTC.

This clonotype was picked up many times. The chain is built from TRBV6-4 and TRBJ2-7; D uncertain. Germline V gene data show CDR1 as MRHNA and CDR2 as SNTAGT. CDR3 length: 17 residues. The V end was cut by 5 bases, the J end by 0 bases, with 20 bases between. The CDR3, as DNA: TGTGCCAGCAGTCACCTCCTCCGACGCGCGAGCTCCTACGAGCAGTACTTC. It specifies CASSHLLRRASSYEQYF.

This clonotype was seen at least ten times. This chain uses TRBV19 with TRBJ1-4; no clear D gene. V was clipped by 3 bases and J by 0 bases, with 8 bases between them. This CDR3 has 15 residues. Germline CDR1 LNHDA, CDR2 SQIVND (reference sequence). In DNA, the CDR3 is TGTGCCAGTAGTATGCGGCTTGCAACTAATGAAAAACTGTTTTTT. It encodes CASSMRLATNEKLFF.

This clonotype was seen ten or more times. CDR3 DNA: TGTGCCAGCAGCCAGGGAAACACCATATATTTT. Its translation: CASSQGNTIYF. The V call is TRBV3-1, the J call TRBJ1-3; no firm D call. Germline V gene lookup returns CDR1 LGHDT and CDR2 YNNKEL (reference sequence). The CDR3 is made up of 11 amino acids. Between the trimmed V and J ends, which lost 3 bases and 4 bases, there was a span of 1 base.

Many counts were recorded for this clonotype. This rearrangement joins TRBV5-1 to TRBJ1-4; 8 bases match TRBD1. This CDR3 is built from 16 residues. J lost 8 bases, V lost 0 bases, and 9 bases had no gene match. Germline CDR1 and CDR2: SGHRS and YFSETQ. CDR3 in amino acids: CASSLALQGAWEKLFF. In DNA form, the CDR3 reads TGCGCCAGCAGCTTGGCCCTCCAGGGGGCGTGGGAAAAACTGTTTTTT.

This clonotype was found many times. The genes are TRBV5-1 and TRBJ2-5; D is unresolved. Germline V CDR1 and CDR2: SGHRS, YFSETQ. Deletions cut 3 bases from V and 2 bases from J, with 11 bases between. This CDR3 has 14 residues. The CDR3: CASSSALGQETQYF. For the CDR3, the DNA is TGCGCCAGCAGCTCAGCGCTGGGTCAAGAGACCCAGTACTTC. Full variable domain (rest looked up from reference TRBV5-1 and TRBJ2-5): KAGVTQTPRYLIKTRGQQVTLSCSPISGHRSVSWYQQTPGQGLQFLFEYFSETQRNKGNFPGRFSGRQFSNSRSEMNVSTLELGDSALYLCASSSALGQETQYFGPGTRLLVL.

This clonotype was found many times. The chain has TRBV6-1 and TRBJ1-1, with D uncertain. Germline CDR1 and CDR2: MNHNS and SASEGT. The CDR3 spans 12 residues. The germline V and J ends were trimmed by 8 bases and 5 bases, with 12 bases remaining between them. The CDR3: CASSVKVTEAFF. The CDR3 DNA reads as TGTGCCAGCTCGGTGAAGGTGACTGAAGCTTTCTTT.

This clonotype has ten or more counts. The chain links TRBV24-1 to TRBJ2-5; TRBD2 is a possible D gene (5 bases). Trimming pared 2 bases from V and 7 bases from J, leaving 13 bases between. CDR1 is KGHDR, CDR2 SFDVKD, per germline. This CDR3 region has 14 residues. CDR3 DNA sequence: TGTGCCACCAGTGATTATCGGGGAGACGGGACCCAGTACTTC. Protein sequence: CATSDYRGDGTQYF.

There are many counts of this clonotype. The chain uses TRBV3-2 and TRBJ2-7; TRBD1, the D gene given by the table, was not confirmed from the DNA. TRBV3-2 is described as a pseudogene. CDR3 size: 14 residues. The CDR3 nucleotides read TGTGCCAGCAGCCAACCACCGTTAAGGGGCGAGCAGTACTTC. Protein product: CASSQPPLRGEQYF.

Many counts were recorded for this clonotype. The rearrangement joins TRBV7-2 to TRBJ1-6; TRBD1 might be the D (5 bases). The V end was cut by 5 bases, the J end by 8 bases, with 19 bases between. Germline assignment: CDR1 SGHTA and CDR2 FQGNSA. The length of the CDR3 is 16 residues. In nucleotides, the CDR3 is TGTGCCAGCAGCCCCGGGCTAGGCAGGGTGGATTCACCCCTCCACTTT. Translating it yields CASSPGLGRVDSPLHF.

This clonotype was recorded many times. V gene TRBV24-1 combines with J gene TRBJ1-6; TRBD1 matches 9 bases. Losses at the gene ends were 9 bases for V and 8 bases for J; bases not matched to a gene: 4. The germline CDR1 and CDR2 sequences are KGHDR and SFDVKD. The CDR3 totals 13 residues. The CDR3 DNA follows: TGTGCCACCCGACGGGACAGGGATTCACCCCTCCACTTT. It yields the protein CATRRDRDSPLHF.

This clonotype was picked up many times. The chain couples TRBV28 to TRBJ2-6; TRBD1 aligns across 9 bases. V lost 2 bases and J lost 3; bases outside the gene matches: 2. The CDR3 spans 16 residues. From germline, CDR1 is MDHEN and CDR2 SYDVKM. The CDR3 loop reads CASSLDRGFGANVLTF. The CDR3 DNA sequence: TGTGCCAGCAGTTTAGACAGGGGGTTTGGGGCCAACGTCCTGACTTTC. The full variable domain, with the rest looked up from reference TRBV28 and TRBJ2-6, is DVKVTQSSRYLVKRTGEKVFLECVQDMDHENMFWYRQDPGLGLRLIYFSYDVKMKEKGDIPEGYSVSREKKERFSLILESASTNQTSMYLCASSLDRGFGANVLTFGAGSRLTVL.

J is TRBJ1-5 and V is TRBV10-3; D is ambiguous. The CDR3 has 16 residues. V was clipped by 8 bases and J by 4 bases, with 21 bases between them. The germline V gene has CDR1 ENHRY and CDR2 SYGVKD. The CDR3 here is CAIDKTVPYSNQPQHF. CDR3 DNA sequence: TGTGCCATCGACAAAACAGTACCCTATAGTAATCAGCCCCAGCATTTT.

This clonotype occurred a few times. The genes are TRBV20-1 and TRBJ2-3; the D gene is possibly TRBD2 (5 bases). V lost 3 bases and J lost 2, with 15 bases in between. Germline V CDR1 and CDR2: DFQATT, SNEGSKA (reference sequence). The CDR3 loop spans 15 amino acids. The CDR3 coding sequence is TGCAGTGCTAGTGAGGGTGGCATCTACACAGATACGCAGTATTTT. The encoded protein is CSASEGGIYTDTQYF.

This clonotype has a handful of counts. The rearrangement uses TRBV30 and TRBJ2-2; D remains ambiguous. Germline CDR1 reads GTSNPN; CDR2 reads SVGIG (reference sequence). This CDR3 contains 16 residues. V was trimmed by 3 bases and J by 1 base, leaving 15 bases between them. CDR3 sequence (DNA): TGTGCCTGGAGAAAAGGTGTAGGGCTGAACACCGGGGAGCTGTTTTTT. Residues: CAWRKGVGLNTGELFF.

This clonotype came up a few times. The rearrangement links TRBV7-9 to TRBJ1-6; D unresolved. Deletions cut 2 bases from V and 3 bases from J, with 8 bases between. The CDR3 contains 15 residues. CDR1 is SEHNR, CDR2 FQNEAQ, per germline (reference sequence). Here the CDR3 reads CASSLLSLYNSPLHF. CDR3 coding DNA: TGTGCCAGCAGCTTATTATCCCTCTATAATTCACCCCTCCACTTT.

The chain is built from TRBV7-9 and TRBJ2-5; TRBD2 agrees at 7 bases. The CDR3 runs to 13 residues. Germline V gives CDR1 SEHNR, CDR2 FQNEAQ (reference sequence). V shed 7 bases and J 5 bases; nucleotides not matched to a gene: 7. CDR3 protein: CASTPSGVETQYF. The CDR3 coding sequence is TGTGCCAGCACCCCCAGCGGGGTTGAGACCCAGTACTTC. The variable domain in full, completed from reference TRBV7-9 and TRBJ2-5, reads DTGVSQNPRHKITKRGQNVTFRCDPISEHNRLYWYRQTLGQGPEFLTYFQNEAQLEKSRLLSDRFSAERPKGSFSTLEIQRTEQGDSAMYLCASTPSGVETQYFGPGTRLLVL.